The 21 T cell receptor beta chains in this list originate from one sample, sequenced in a study of T cells in women clearing cervical HPV infection. Assay: immunoSEQ multiplex PCR; the TCRdb copy retains only in-frame clones and omits some. The table for this sample gives tens of thousands of clones. Sequencing input: blood buffy coat. These receptors all come from a woman between 18 and 69 years old with a cervical HPV16 infection that either progressed to CIN3+ or cleared (not recorded which).

Comment on this clone: The CDR3 end is not reached by the read, which stops 3 residues before it; the germline J gene fills it in. The chain recombines TRBV4-1 with TRBJ1-4; no reliable D call. There are 12 residues in the CDR3. V lost 2 bases to trimming and J lost 6 bases, with 4 bases between them. Germline CDR1 and CDR2: MGHRA and YSYEKL. CDR3 DNA, as far as it was read: TGCGCCAGCAGCCAACTACATGAAAAA. It translates to CASSQLHEK. In full, the CDR3 is CASSQLHEKLFF.

In the case of this clone: The read gets to within 3 residues of the CDR3 end, and the germline J gene fills in the rest. The chain has TRBV7-8 and TRBJ2-7; either TRBD1 or TRBD2 may supply D (5 bases each). The CDR3 is 15 amino acids. V lost 6 bases and J 1 base, leaving 16 bases between the germline ends. The V gene's germline CDR1 is SGHVS and CDR2 FQNEAQ. Incomplete CDR3 DNA: TGTGCCAGCAGAGAGGGGATTTTGGGTTCCTACGAG. Its translation is CASREGILGSYE. The CDR3 in full is CASREGILGSYEQYF.

Comments on this clone: The read gets to within 3 residues of the CDR3 end, and the germline J gene fills in the rest. J is TRBJ2-7 and V is TRBV5-1, with a weak D call TRBD2 (6 bases). The CDR3 extends over 15 amino acids. With 5 bases removed from V and 4 bases from J, the gap between germline ends came to 19 bases. Germline CDR1 and CDR2: SGHRS and YFSETQ. The CDR3: CASSDPLGGDYEQYF. Incomplete CDR3 DNA: TGCGCCAGCAGTGACCCCCTTGGAGGGGATTACGAG.

As concerns this clone: The read ends 3 residues before the CDR3 terminus; that terminus is restored from the germline J gene. The chain links TRBV7-9 to TRBJ1-1, with 7 positions matching TRBD1. The trim removed 1 base at V and 6 bases at J, leaving 8 bases unmatched. The CDR3 spans 15 residues. The V gene's germline CDR1 is SEHNR and CDR2 FQNEAQ (reference sequence). CDR3 DNA (partial): TGTGCCAGCAGCTTAGTCGGACAGGTTGTCCCTGAA. This encodes CASSLVGQVVPE. The full-length CDR3 reads as CASSLVGQVVPEAFF.

Concerning this clone itself: The read ends 3 residues before the CDR3 terminus; that terminus is restored from the germline J gene. This sequence joins TRBV20-1 and TRBJ1-5, with 7 bases fitting TRBD1. The CDR3 has 16 residues. Germline loops: CDR1 DFQATT, CDR2 SNEGSKA (reference sequence). The ends lost 7 bases at V and 1 base at J; junction bases unmatched: 13. The part of the CDR3 DNA that was read is TGCAGTGTAGGGACAGTGCCCAAGGGAAGCAATCAGCCC. This codes for CSVGTVPKGSNQP. The CDR3 reads in full as CSVGTVPKGSNQPQHF.

In regard to this clone: The read ends 3 residues before the CDR3 terminus; that terminus is restored from the germline J gene. The chain is built from TRBV6-2 or TRBV6-3 and TRBJ1-2; tentatively, D is TRBD1 (6 bases). CDR1 and CDR2 (germline): MNHEY, SVGEGT. The germline V and J ends were trimmed by 2 bases and 2 bases, with 15 bases remaining between them. This CDR3 comprises 16 residues. Partial CDR3 DNA: TGTGCCAGCAGTTACCCACCAGGGGCCCGAAACTATGGC. Translated, it gives CASSYPPGARNYG. The entire CDR3 reads CASSYPPGARNYGYTF.

Concerning this clone itself: The read ends 3 residues shy of where the CDR3 ends; the end is completed using the germline J gene. The chain joins TRBV2 to TRBJ1-5, with TRBD1 matching over 7 bases. Germline values: CDR1 SNHLY, CDR2 FYNNEI. The ends lost 6 bases at V and 6 bases at J; junction bases unmatched: 5. The length of the CDR3 is 13 residues. The CDR3 bases that were read are TGTGCCAGCAGGGGGGACAGACTTCAGCCC. Its translation: CASRGDRLQP. The entire CDR3 is CASRGDRLQPQHF. The variable domain in full, with the rest retrieved from reference TRBV2 and TRBJ1-5, is EPEVTQTPSHQVTQMGQEVILRCVPISNHLYFYWYRQILGQKVEFLVSFYNNEISEKSEIFDDQFSVERPDGSNFTLKIRSTKLEDSAMYFCASRGDRLQPQHFGDGTRLSIL.

A word on this clone: The missing CDR3 end, 3 residues past where the read stops, is filled in from the germline J gene. The V call is TRBV7-6, the J call TRBJ2-3, with 10 nucleotides matching TRBD2. This CDR3 is built from 17 residues. V lost 1 base and J lost 3; bases outside the gene matches: 7. Germline-derived CDR1 and CDR2 are SGHVS and FNYEAQ. CDR3 in amino acids: CASSLEGLALGTDTQYF. The part of the CDR3 DNA that was read is TGTGCCAGCAGCTTAGAGGGACTAGCGTTGGGTACAGATACG.

A note on this clone: The read halts 3 residues ahead of the CDR3 end, with the missing end drawn from the germline J gene. This sequence joins TRBV20-1 and TRBJ2-3; 7 bases map to TRBD2. Looked up from germline, CDR1 is DFQATT and CDR2 is SNEGSKA (reference sequence). The CDR3 covers 13 residues. The J segment lost 2 bases and the V segment lost 6 bases, leaving 5 bases of the junction unmatched. The CDR3 bases that were read are TGCAGTGCAGGCGGGGGAGTCACAGATACG. Its translation is CSAGGGVTDT. The whole CDR3 is CSAGGGVTDTQYF.

Details on this clone: The CDR3 end is not reached by the read, which stops 3 residues before it; the germline J gene fills it in. This rearrangement joins TRBV18 to TRBJ2-7; 9 bases are shared with TRBD1. J was trimmed by 5 bases and V by 6 bases; bases with no gene match: 2. The CDR3 has 12 residues. Germline V gene data show CDR1 as KGHSH and CDR2 as LQKENI. The sequenced part of the CDR3 DNA is TGTGCCAGCTCCCGGGACAGGGACGAG. Translated, it gives CASSRDRDE. The whole CDR3 region reads CASSRDRDEQYF.

Concerning this clone: The read gets to within 3 residues of the CDR3 end, and the germline J gene fills in the rest. The V call is TRBV7-8, the J call TRBJ2-2; D perhaps matches TRBD1 (6 bases). V was pared by 3 bases and J by 4 bases, with 12 bases between. The germline V gene has CDR1 SGHVS and CDR2 FQNEAQ. The CDR3 is 15 amino acids. The covered CDR3 bases are TGTGCCAGCAGCTTGACAGGACAGCTCACCGGGGAG. Translating it yields CASSLTGQLTGE. The entire CDR3 protein is CASSLTGQLTGELFF.

For this clone: Sequence at one end of the junction differs from germline and may be a read error. Sequencing ends 3 residues short of the CDR3 end; the germline J gene provides the rest. The V and J genes are TRBV4-2 and TRBJ1-1, with TRBD1 as a possible D gene (6 bases). The CDR3 totals 12 residues. Germline CDR1 reads LGHNA; CDR2 reads YNFKEQ. The sequenced part of the CDR3 DNA is TGCGCCAGCAGCCATGGGGACAATCCA. Its translation is CASSHGDNP. The whole CDR3 sequence reads CASSHGDNPAFF.

With regard to this clone: The sequence runs out 3 residues before the end of the CDR3; the remainder is reconstructed from the germline J gene. J is TRBJ1-2 and V is TRBV29-1; 8 nucleotides match TRBD1. The junction had 4 bases not matched to a gene; V was cut back by 6 bases and J by 4 bases. This CDR3 is built from 12 residues. Germline values: CDR1 SQVTM, CDR2 ANQGSEA. This chain's CDR3 is CSVLDRVYGYTF. CDR3 DNA, as far as it was read: TGCAGCGTCCTGGACAGGGTCTATGGC.

Notes on this clone: The sequence runs out 3 residues before the end of the CDR3; the remainder is reconstructed from the germline J gene. This chain joins TRBV20-1 and TRBJ2-5; 12 bases are a match to TRBD2. CDR1 is DFQATT and CDR2 is SNEGSKA in the germline V gene (reference sequence). This CDR3 is 19 amino acids long. V shed 3 bases and J 4 bases; nucleotides not matched to a gene: 18. The CDR3 loop reads CSASPSYLAGGPSRETQYF. The part of the CDR3 DNA that was read is TGCAGTGCTAGCCCCTCGTACCTAGCGGGAGGGCCCTCCCGAGAGACC.

A note on this clone: The read falls 3 residues short of the CDR3 end, and the missing part is taken from the germline J gene. This rearrangement joins TRBV5-6 to TRBJ2-7, with 7 bases fitting TRBD2. Germline trimming cut 4 bases from V and 0 bases from J; bases unmatched to any gene: 4. The germline CDR1 and CDR2 sequences are SGHDT and YYEEEE. The CDR3 sequence is 14 residues long. The sequenced CDR3 bases are TGTGCCAGCAGCCCTGGGACTATCTCCTACGAG. It specifies CASSPGTISYE. The full CDR3 protein reads CASSPGTISYEQYF.

A note on this clone: The read falls 3 residues short of the CDR3 end, and the missing part is taken from the germline J gene. The V call is TRBV14, the J call TRBJ2-3; tentative D call: TRBD2 (6 bases). This CDR3 comprises 15 residues. CDR1 and CDR2 (germline): SGHDN, FVKESK. Trimming stripped 3 bases from V and 4 bases from J, with 14 bases between. The CDR3 region is CASSHQTGLSDTQYF. The sequenced part of the CDR3 DNA is TGTGCCAGCAGCCATCAAACGGGACTCTCAGATACG.

As concerns this clone: The read ends 3 residues shy of where the CDR3 ends; the end is completed using the germline J gene. The rearrangement joins TRBV7-2 to TRBJ2-3; the match to TRBD2 covers 8 bases. The junction had 4 bases not matched to a gene; V was cut back by 5 bases and J by 0 bases. The CDR3 loop spans 15 amino acids. CDR1 and CDR2 from the germline V gene are SGHTA and FQGNSA. The covered CDR3 bases are TGTGCCAGCAGCCCCGGACTAGCCAGCACAGATACG. Amino acids: CASSPGLASTDT. The entire CDR3 reads CASSPGLASTDTQYF. The full variable domain, completed using reference TRBV7-2 and TRBJ2-3, is GAGVSQSPSNKVTEKGKDVELRCDPISGHTALYWYRQSLGQGLEFLIYFQGNSAPDKSGLPSDRFSAERTGGSVSTLTIQRTQQEDSAVYLCASSPGLASTDTQYFGPGTRLTVL.

On this clone: The CDR3 extends 3 residues past the end of the read, so its final part is completed from the germline J gene. The V and J genes are TRBV2 and TRBJ1-1; 8 bases map to TRBD1. CDR1 SNHLY and CDR2 FYNNEI come from the germline V gene. CDR3 length: 14 residues. With V trimmed by 8 bases and J by 4 bases, 9 bases remained unmatched. Here the CDR3 reads CASEDRALSTEAFF. CDR3 DNA, as far as it was read: TGTGCCAGCGAGGACAGGGCTTTGAGCACTGAA.

Note on this clone: Coverage ceases 3 residues before the CDR3 finishes, and the germline J gene fills in the end. V gene TRBV6-2 or TRBV6-3 combines with J gene TRBJ2-7; 8 nucleotides line up with TRBD1. The length of the CDR3 is 13 residues. V lost 6 bases and J lost 3; bases outside the gene matches: 4. Germline V gene data show CDR1 as MNHEY and CDR2 as SVGEGT. The CDR3: CASRPGGFYEQYF. The sequenced CDR3 bases are TGTGCCAGCAGACCAGGGGGCTTCTACGAG.

Notes on this clone: The CDR3 is cut off 3 residues early in the read; its end comes from the germline J gene. The chain is built from TRBV7-9 and TRBJ1-4; 8 nucleotides agree with TRBD1. The length of the CDR3 is 14 residues. The germline V gene has CDR1 SEHNR and CDR2 FQNEAQ (reference sequence). V gave up 5 bases and J gave up 3 bases; unmatched junction bases: 2. The CDR3 loop reads CASSRQGSNEKLFF. CDR3 DNA (partial): TGTGCCAGCAGCCGACAGGGGTCTAATGAAAAA. Based on the CDR3 plus reference TRBV7-9 and TRBJ1-4, the full variable domain is DTGVSQNPRHKITKRGQNVTFRCDPISEHNRLYWYRQTLGQGPEFLTYFQNEAQLEKSRLLSDRFSAERPKGSFSTLEIQRTEQGDSAMYLCASSRQGSNEKLFFGSGTQLSVL.

Concerning this clone: The read stops 3 residues short of the end of the CDR3; the missing end is completed from the germline J gene. The J gene is TRBJ1-2, the V gene TRBV18; 8 bases map to TRBD1. Losses at the gene ends were 2 bases for V and 5 bases for J; bases not matched to a gene: 4. Germline V gene lookup returns CDR1 KGHSH and CDR2 LQKENI. The CDR3 consists of 14 residues. CDR3 DNA, as far as it was read: TGTGCCAGCTCACCATCAGGGGGCGCGTATGGC. Its translation is CASSPSGGAYG. From start to end, the CDR3 is CASSPSGGAYGYTF.